The 4 T cell receptor beta chains below all came from one sample that was sequenced in a study of blood T cells in healthy people across ages. A J-beta primer mix and a sample-barcoded 5' primer were used in a second PCR of about 7 to 12 cycles. One entry per CDR3 protein, called by TCRdb with MiXCR from the 5' RACE reads. The sample includes 1.4 million to 1.5 million distinct CDR3 sequences, around 42% seen only once; the top ten take approximately 7.9%. Sequencing used blood. The receptors stem from a young woman in good health.

This clonotype has only a few counts. The V call is TRBV6-1, the J call TRBJ2-7; D gene unclear. Per germline, CDR1 MNHNS and CDR2 SASEGT. V lost 7 bases and J lost 2, with 15 bases in between. CDR3 length equals 14 residues. CDR3: CASIFGSQTYEQYF. The DNA of the CDR3 is TGTGCCAGCATCTTTGGTAGCCAAACCTACGAGCAGTACTTC.

The CDR3 loop is CSAPDPSGTYNEQFF. CDR3 nucleotide sequence: TGCAGTGCTCCCGACCCTAGCGGGACGTACAATGAGCAGTTCTTC. V gene TRBV20-1 combines with J gene TRBJ2-1, with 9 bases fitting TRBD2. Germline lookup yields CDR1 DFQATT and CDR2 SNEGSKA (reference sequence). This CDR3 has 15 amino acids. The V and J ends lost 5 bases and 4 bases, in that order; junction bases with no gene match: 9.

There are many counts of this clonotype. The chain carries TRBV10-3 and TRBJ2-1; 7 positions match TRBD2. V was pared by 2 bases and J by 8 bases, with 12 bases of the junction left unmatched. The germline V gene has CDR1 ENHRY and CDR2 SYGVKD. CDR3 length: 16 residues. The CDR3 region is CAISEGASGLSDEQFF. The CDR3 DNA is TGTGCCATCAGTGAGGGAGCTAGCGGACTCTCAGATGAGCAGTTCTTC.

V gene TRBV25-1 combines with J gene TRBJ2-5, with no clear D. Trimming pared 1 base from V and 5 bases from J, leaving 11 bases between. The CDR3 contains 14 residues. Germline loops: CDR1 MGHDK, CDR2 SYGVNS. CDR3 DNA sequence: TGTGCCAGCAGTGAATCCCCAAATTGGGAGACCCAGTACTTC. Encoded protein: CASSESPNWETQYF.